These 28 T cell receptor beta chains were all obtained from the same sample, sequenced in a study of cytomegalovirus exposure and HLA in healthy donors. The study ran its PCR with 60 Vbeta and 13 Jbeta primers. Method: immunoSEQ multiplex PCR; TCRdb's copy keeps in-frame clones and lacks some. The sample holds approximately 110,000 clones; more than 60% are singletons and the top ten take about 5.3%. The sequenced sample consisted of PBMCs. These receptors were collected from a male donor in good health and CMV-seronegative.

This clone is a singleton in its sample. J is TRBJ2-5 and V is TRBV30; 10 bases map to TRBD1. CDR3 length: 17 residues. CDR1 is GTSNPN and CDR2 is SVGIG in the germline V gene (reference sequence). Unmatched junction bases numbered 20, after V lost 2 bases and J lost 11 bases. The chain's CDR3 is CAWSPTQRSGQGREQYF. The DNA of the CDR3 is TGTGCCTGGAGTCCCACACAACGATCGGGACAGGGGAGAGAGCAGTACTTC.

The chain has TRBV5-6 and TRBJ2-7, with 7 bases aligning to TRBD1. The trim removed 6 bases at V and 2 bases at J, leaving 8 bases unmatched. The CDR3 covers 14 residues. From germline, CDR1 is SGHDT and CDR2 YYEEEE. CDR3 in amino acids: CASTNWDRPYEQYF. The CDR3 bases are TGTGCCAGCACCAACTGGGACAGACCCTACGAGCAGTACTTC.

This chain uses TRBV19 with TRBJ2-7, with D possibly matching TRBD1 (6 bases). V was shortened by 0 bases and J by 1 base, with 10 bases between the two germline ends. CDR1 and CDR2 (germline): LNHDA, SQIVND (reference sequence). The CDR3 covers 15 residues. The CDR3 sequence: CASSIDPGASYEQYF. CDR3 nucleotides: TGTGCCAGTAGTATAGACCCAGGGGCTTCCTACGAGCAGTACTTC.

J is TRBJ2-7 and V is TRBV13; D is perhaps TRBD1 (6 bases). Trimming pared 3 bases from V and 0 bases from J, leaving 6 bases between. The V gene's germline CDR1 is PRHDT and CDR2 FYEKMQ (reference sequence). The CDR3 consists of 13 residues. CDR3 in DNA: TGTGCCAGCAGCTTGGACAGCTCCTACGAGCAGTACTTC. Translated: CASSLDSSYEQYF.

The chain joins TRBV27 to TRBJ1-2; D uncertain. The CDR3 contains 14 residues. CDR1 MNHEY and CDR2 SMNVEV come from the germline V gene (reference sequence). V was cut by 6 bases and J by 7 bases, with 18 bases left in between. The CDR3 loop reads CASRLRGGLGGYTF. DNA of the CDR3: TGTGCCAGCAGACTCCGGGGAGGGCTGGGTGGCTACACCTTC.

Concerning this clone: Compared with germline, one end of the junction differs, possibly owing to a read error. The chain employs TRBV7-7 and TRBJ2-7, with TRBD2 identical over 8 bases. CDR3 length: 15 residues. Germline V lookup: CDR1 SSHAT, CDR2 FNYEAQ (reference sequence). In DNA form, the CDR3 reads TGTGCTAGCAGCTTAGAAGCGGGAGTGATGTACGAGCAGTACTTC. Protein: CASSLEAGVMYEQYF.

This sequence joins TRBV7-2 and TRBJ1-3, with D perhaps TRBD1 (5 bases). This CDR3 region has 14 residues. Trimming cost V 5 bases and J 0 bases, with 8 bases left between them. CDR1 is SGHTA, CDR2 FQGNSA, per germline. CDR3 sequence (DNA): TGTGCCAGCAGCCCTGGGGCCTCTGGAAACACCATATATTTT. Residues: CASSPGASGNTIYF.

This clone was seen only a few times. The chain joins TRBV6-5 to TRBJ2-7, with D perhaps TRBD2 (5 bases). Looked up from germline, CDR1 is MNHEY and CDR2 is SVGAGI. This CDR3 comprises 15 residues. V shed 2 bases and J shed 2 bases, with 13 bases lying between them. CDR3 region: CASSYRTPQAYEQYF. In nucleotides, the CDR3 is TGTGCCAGCAGTTACAGGACTCCGCAGGCCTACGAGCAGTACTTC.

This chain links TRBV18 with TRBJ1-2, with D perhaps TRBD1 (5 bases). The CDR3 loop spans 13 amino acids. The germline V gene has CDR1 KGHSH and CDR2 LQKENI. V lost 2 bases, J lost 8 bases, and 12 bases lay in between. The CDR3 DNA reads as TGTGCCAGCTCACCAGGAGTTCAGGGCGGCTACACCTTC. It encodes CASSPGVQGGYTF.

The chain links TRBV28 to TRBJ1-3, with D possibly TRBD1 on 5 matching bases. Deletions cut 5 bases from V and 8 bases from J, with 19 bases between. This CDR3 comprises 15 residues. Germline CDR1 MDHEN, CDR2 SYDVKM. CDR3 residues: CASSGAGDLRDTIYF. The DNA for the CDR3 is TGTGCCAGCAGTGGCGCCGGGGACTTAAGGGACACCATATATTTT.

J is TRBJ2-5 and V is TRBV19, with a possible D match to TRBD1 (6 bases). Trimming took off 4 bases at V and 2 bases at J, with 29 bases between the two ends. CDR3 size: 20 residues. Per the germline V gene, CDR1 is LNHDA and CDR2 is SQIVND (reference sequence). CDR3 DNA sequence: TGTGCCAGTAGTAAGTCTCCCGAGAGAGCAGCGGACAGCGTACAAGAGACCCAGTACTTC. It specifies CASSKSPERAADSVQETQYF.

V gene TRBV27 combines with J gene TRBJ1-1; D may be TRBD1 (6 bases). Germline assignment: CDR1 MNHEY and CDR2 SMNVEV (reference sequence). CDR3 length equals 13 residues. V was cut by 7 bases and J by 0 bases, with 9 bases left in between. CDR3 loop: CASTAGVNTEAFF. DNA for the CDR3: TGTGCCAGCACCGCAGGGGTGAACACTGAAGCTTTCTTT.

A single count supports this clone. The chain carries TRBV4-3 and TRBJ1-4, with 11 bases matching TRBD1. V lost 4 bases to trimming and J lost 1 base; unmatched junction nucleotides: 11. CDR1 and CDR2 from the germline V gene are LGHNA and YSLEER. This CDR3 region has 19 residues. CDR3 sequence: CASSPKAGTGGVTNEKLFF. The CDR3 DNA reads TGCGCCAGCAGCCCGAAAGCCGGGACAGGGGGGGTAACTAATGAAAAACTGTTTTTT.

V is TRBV7-6 and J is TRBJ2-1, with 12 bases that match TRBD2. The V segment lost 4 bases and the J segment 3 bases; nucleotides outside the gene matches: 4. Germline V gene data show CDR1 as SGHVS and CDR2 as FNYEAQ. The CDR3 is made up of 16 amino acids. CDR3 protein: CASSSGTSGLYNEQFF. The DNA for the CDR3 is TGTGCCAGCAGCTCGGGGACTAGCGGGCTCTACAATGAGCAGTTCTTC.

The chain is built from TRBV9 and TRBJ1-1; TRBD1 aligns across 12 bases. With V trimmed by 3 bases and J by 5 bases, 8 bases remained unmatched. CDR1 and CDR2 (germline): SGDLS, YYNGEE. This CDR3 comprises 16 residues. DNA of the CDR3: TGTGCCAGCAGCGGCGGGACAGGGGGCGCGGGAACTGAAGCTTTCTTT. It is translated as CASSGGTGGAGTEAFF.

V gene TRBV2 combines with J gene TRBJ1-5; D is unresolved. The V end was cut by 4 bases, the J end by 6 bases, with 13 bases between. This CDR3 comprises 14 residues. CDR1 SNHLY and CDR2 FYNNEI come from the germline V gene. The CDR3 loop reads CASSGGVGIQPQHF. The CDR3, as DNA: TGTGCCAGCAGTGGGGGAGTTGGGATTCAGCCCCAGCATTTT.

CDR3 nucleotides: TGTGCCAGCAGTCAGGCCCGGGACAGCCCCAACGTCCTGACTTTC. As protein: CASSQARDSPNVLTF. J is TRBJ2-6 and V is TRBV6-5; 7 bases align to TRBD1. Germline assignment: CDR1 MNHEY and CDR2 SVGAGI. CDR3 length: 15 amino acids. After removal of 5 bases from V and 8 bases from J, the junction contained 9 bases not matched to a gene.

This clone was detected only once. V and J are TRBV7-9 and TRBJ2-3, with D uncertain. The V gene's germline CDR1 is SEHNR and CDR2 FQNEAQ (reference sequence). The V and J ends lost 4 bases and 1 base respectively, with 12 bases between them. CDR3 length: 15 residues. CDR3 nucleotide sequence: TGTGCCAGCAGCTCCCCACGAACTCGCACAGATACGCAGTATTTT. It encodes CASSSPRTRTDTQYF.

This chain joins TRBV6-4 and TRBJ1-5; D remains ambiguous. The ends were cut back, 1 base at V and 6 bases at J, with 7 bases in the middle. CDR3 length: 13 residues. Per germline, CDR1 MRHNA and CDR2 SNTAGT. CDR3 bases: TGTGCCAGCAGTGACTTAGCGGGTCAGCCCCAGCATTTT. Its translation is CASSDLAGQPQHF.

This clone has just one count. V usage is TRBV4-1 and J usage is TRBJ1-2, with TRBD1 as a possible D gene (5 bases). Germline V gene lookup returns CDR1 MGHRA and CDR2 YSYEKL. The ends were cut back, 2 bases at V and 5 bases at J, with 15 bases in the middle. There are 15 residues in the CDR3. CDR3 residues: CASSQPSGGKYGYTF. In DNA form, the CDR3 reads TGCGCCAGCAGCCAACCTTCGGGGGGAAAATATGGCTACACCTTC.

The chain employs TRBV21-1 and TRBJ2-5; TRBD1 is the table's D call, not checked against the DNA. TRBV21-1 is shown as a pseudogene. CDR3 length: 14 amino acids. For the CDR3, the DNA is TGTGCCAGCAGCAAAGCAAGACAGAAAGAGACCCAGTACTTC. The encoded protein is CASSKARQKETQYF.

This chain uses TRBV9 with TRBJ1-2; no firm D call. The germline V gene has CDR1 SGDLS and CDR2 YYNGEE. The CDR3 consists of 14 residues. Trimming took off 3 bases at V and 1 base at J, with 10 bases between the two ends. The CDR3 sequence: CASSATGHNYGYTF. CDR3 sequence (DNA): TGTGCCAGCAGCGCCACGGGTCATAACTATGGCTACACCTTC.

The chain uses TRBV6-1 and TRBJ2-7, with D maybe TRBD2 (5 bases). Germline V gene data show CDR1 as MNHNS and CDR2 as SASEGT. V was cut by 6 bases and J by 6 bases, with 21 bases left in between. The CDR3 has 15 amino acids. DNA for the CDR3: TGTGCCAGCAGCTCCACGGACCATGATCGGGGCGAGCAGTACTTC. It is translated as CASSSTDHDRGEQYF.

The chain uses TRBV4-1 and TRBJ2-5; unclear D gene. CDR3 length: 13 residues. V lost 0 bases and J 4 bases, leaving 6 bases between the germline ends. CDR1 and CDR2 from the germline V gene are MGHRA and YSYEKL. The CDR3 spells CASSQEALETQYF. CDR3 sequence (DNA): TGCGCCAGCAGCCAAGAGGCCTTAGAGACCCAGTACTTC.

The gene calls are TRBV19 and TRBJ1-2; no clear D gene. This CDR3 comprises 16 residues. Germline assignment: CDR1 LNHDA and CDR2 SQIVND (reference sequence). V was cut by 5 bases and J by 2 bases, with 18 bases left in between. The CDR3 loop is CASSAPGSRKNYGYTF. DNA of the CDR3: TGTGCCAGTAGTGCGCCCGGGTCCAGAAAAAACTATGGCTACACCTTC.

The rearrangement links TRBV2 to TRBJ2-7; D possibly corresponds to TRBD1 (6 bases). This CDR3 comprises 14 residues. Germline values: CDR1 SNHLY, CDR2 FYNNEI. V lost 5 bases and J lost 2, with 13 bases in between. CDR3 nucleotide sequence: TGTGCCAGCAGTTCCAGGGGATACGCCTACGAGCAGTACTTC. Translated: CASSSRGYAYEQYF. The entire variable domain, with the rest obtained from reference TRBV2 and TRBJ2-7, is as follows: EPEVTQTPSHQVTQMGQEVILRCVPISNHLYFYWYRQILGQKVEFLVSFYNNEISEKSEIFDDQFSVERPDGSNFTLKIRSTKLEDSAMYFCASSSRGYAYEQYFGPGTRLTVT.

In its sample, this clone was seen once. The CDR3 DNA reads as TGTGCCAGCAGTGGCAGGGTCTACCCTGAAGCTTTCTTT. It encodes CASSGRVYPEAFF. The chain is built from TRBV6-5 and TRBJ1-1, with D tentatively TRBD1 (5 bases). Trimming pared 5 bases from V and 6 bases from J, leaving 13 bases between. Germline V gives CDR1 MNHEY, CDR2 SVGAGI. The length of the CDR3 is 13 residues.

V gene TRBV14 combines with J gene TRBJ2-3, with D possibly TRBD1 on 6 matching bases. This CDR3 has 19 amino acids. Trimming took 4 bases from V and 0 from J, leaving 23 bases between them. Germline values: CDR1 SGHDN, CDR2 FVKESK. Here the CDR3 reads CASSRPLNRVLYSTDTQYF. CDR3 bases: TGTGCCAGCAGCCGCCCCCTGAACAGGGTTCTATATAGCACAGATACGCAGTATTTT. The whole variable domain, remainder taken from reference TRBV14 and TRBJ2-3, is EAGVTQFPSHSVIEKGQTVTLRCDPISGHDNLYWYRRVMGKEIKFLLHFVKESKQDESGMPNNRFLAERTGGTYSTLKVQPAELEDSGVYFCASSRPLNRVLYSTDTQYFGPGTRLTVL.